This T cell receptor beta chain is drawn from a study of CD8 T cells in Susac syndrome. TCR beta was sequenced from blood CD8+ and CD4+ T cells. Negative isolation was used for CD8+ and CD4+ T cells and FACS enrichment for TEMRA cells. Reverse transcription of 0.5 to 1 ug RNA was performed with random hexamers. Coverage of TCR beta CDR3 amplification by immunoSEQ multiplex PCR extended to 54 Vbeta and 13 Jbeta. TCRdb reprocessed the immunoSEQ multiplex PCR reads via MiXCR and lists one record per CDR3 protein. Of about 200,000 distinct CDR3 sequences detected, 90% to 95% appear once; the ten largest clones hold under 0.095%. The sample comprised CD4+ T cells from PBMCs. The receptor was isolated from a human donor with multiple sclerosis.

CDR3 in amino acids: CASNYYRTTSGANVLTF. The CDR3 DNA is TGTGCCAGCAACTATTACAGGACCACCTCTGGGGCCAACGTCCTGACTTTC. The rearrangement uses TRBV6-1 and TRBJ2-6; D possibly corresponds to TRBD1 (5 bases). The CDR3 covers 17 residues. Trimming took 7 bases from V and 0 from J, leaving 16 bases between them. Germline lookup yields CDR1 MNHNS and CDR2 SASEGT.